The 6 T cell receptor beta chains given below trace back to one sample, sequenced in a study of blood T cell repertoires in COVID-19. TCRdb's table, derived via immunoSEQ multiplex PCR, lists solely in-frame clones and lacks some. The sample consists of 350,000 or so clones, around 85% of them appearing once. Input material: PBMCs or T cells enriched from blood (not recorded which). The receptors originated from a woman between 35 and 50 years old with acute COVID-19.

The rearrangement uses TRBV19 and TRBJ1-4, with 7 bases aligning to TRBD1. CDR1 and CDR2 from the germline V gene are LNHDA and SQIVND (reference sequence). The CDR3 covers 15 residues. Unmatched junction bases numbered 10, after V lost 5 bases and J lost 7 bases. The CDR3 nucleotides are TGTGCCAGTAGTGTCGGACAGGCGGGGACTGAAAAACTGTTTTTT. This codes for CASSVGQAGTEKLFF.

The chain uses TRBV29-1 and TRBJ2-7; 9 nucleotides agree with TRBD2. V gave up 6 bases and J gave up 4 bases; unmatched junction bases: 7. Germline V gives CDR1 SQVTM, CDR2 ANQGSEA. The CDR3 runs to 13 residues. The DNA for the CDR3 is TGCAGCGTCGTTAGCGGGAGCGCTTACGAGCAGTACTTC. This encodes CSVVSGSAYEQYF.

In this sample, this clone turned up a few times. V gene TRBV18 combines with J gene TRBJ1-5; 12 bases fit TRBD1. Trimming at V came to 3 bases and at J to 3 bases, leaving 3 bases not matched to a gene. The CDR3 sequence is 16 residues long. The V gene's germline CDR1 is KGHSH and CDR2 LQKENI. CDR3: CASSPGTGGYNQPQHF. CDR3 DNA sequence: TGTGCCAGCTCACCGGGGACAGGGGGCTACAATCAGCCCCAGCATTTT. The variable domain in full, completed from reference TRBV18 and TRBJ1-5, reads NAGVMQNPRHLVRRRGQEARLRCSPMKGHSHVYWYRQLPEEGLKFMVYLQKENIIDESGMPKERFSAEFPKEGPSILRIQQVVRGDSAAYFCASSPGTGGYNQPQHFGDGTRLSIL.

The V gene is TRBV5-5, the J gene TRBJ1-5; D is ambiguous. The V end was cut by 2 bases, the J end by 5 bases, with 11 bases between. Germline CDR1 and CDR2: SGHKS and YYEKEE (reference sequence). This CDR3 has 14 amino acids. The CDR3: CASSLGGDYQPQHF. The CDR3 DNA is TGTGCCAGCAGCTTAGGAGGTGATTATCAGCCCCAGCATTTT.

The chain combines TRBV13 with TRBJ2-5; 9 nucleotides align to TRBD2. The germline CDR1 and CDR2 sequences are PRHDT and FYEKMQ (reference sequence). This CDR3 comprises 15 residues. With 3 bases clipped from V and 3 bases from J, the junction kept 5 bases outside the gene matches. The CDR3, as DNA: TGTGCCAGCAGCTTGGCGGTAGCGGGGGAAGAGACCCAGTACTTC. The encoded protein is CASSLAVAGEETQYF. Filled out from reference TRBV13 and TRBJ2-5, the complete variable domain reads AAGVIQSPRHLIKEKRETATLKCYPIPRHDTVYWYQQGPGQDPQFLISFYEKMQSDKGSIPDRFSAQQFSDYHSELNMSSLELGDSALYFCASSLAVAGEETQYFGPGTRLLVL.

The chain is built from TRBV29-1 and TRBJ1-1; D not resolved. This CDR3 comprises 12 residues. V was trimmed by 3 bases and J by 6 bases, leaving 11 bases between them. CDR1 SQVTM and CDR2 ANQGSEA come from the germline V gene. The CDR3 bases are TGCAGCGTTGAGTTGTTGAGGGCTGAAGCTTTCTTT. Translation: CSVELLRAEAFF.